These 25 T cell receptor beta chains were all obtained from the same sample, sequenced in a study of blood T cell repertoires in COVID-19. Libraries were prepared by immunoSEQ multiplex PCR; TCRdb keeps only in-frame clonotypes and omits some of them. The sample lists more than 50,000 clones; around 85% were seen once. The specimen was peripheral blood. The receptors shown here come from a human donor in a cohort sampled during active COVID-19.

This clone turned up a few times. The rearrangement links TRBV20-1 to TRBJ2-1; D remains ambiguous. Per germline, CDR1 DFQATT and CDR2 SNEGSKA (reference sequence). The V end was cut by 3 bases, the J end by 10 bases, with 10 bases between. This CDR3 is 11 amino acids long. The DNA of the CDR3 is TGCAGTGCTAGGGAGTACCCAGAGCAGTTCTTC. It translates to CSAREYPEQFF.

The rearrangement uses TRBV10-3 and TRBJ1-5, with TRBD1 matching over 8 bases. Trimming took 11 bases from V and 6 from J; bases not matched to a gene: 9. CDR3 length: 13 amino acids. Germline V gives CDR1 ENHRY, CDR2 SYGVKD. The chain's CDR3 is CAARGQGAQPQHF. The CDR3 nucleotides are TGTGCCGCCAGGGGGCAGGGGGCTCAGCCCCAGCATTTT.

The V call is TRBV7-3, the J call TRBJ2-3, with 10 nucleotides matching TRBD2. The J segment lost 0 bases and the V segment lost 0 bases, leaving 6 bases of the junction unmatched. The CDR3 is 18 amino acids. Germline CDR1 reads SGHTA; CDR2 reads FQGTGA. CDR3 DNA sequence: TGTGCCAGCAGCTTAACAAAACTAGCGGGGTCTAGCACAGATACGCAGTATTTT. It specifies CASSLTKLAGSSTDTQYF.

This chain links TRBV9 with TRBJ2-2; D may be TRBD1 (6 bases). The CDR3 extends over 16 amino acids. V lost 0 bases and J lost 3, with 12 bases in between. CDR1 and CDR2 (germline): SGDLS, YYNGEE. In nucleotides, the CDR3 is TGTGCCAGCAGCGTAGGAGCAGGGGCGGACACCGGGGAGCTGTTTTTT. Its translation is CASSVGAGADTGELFF.

This chain joins TRBV12-3 or TRBV12-4 and TRBJ1-5, with D possibly being TRBD1 (6 bases). V was pared by 5 bases and J by 6 bases, with 11 bases between. The CDR3 loop spans 13 amino acids. Written as DNA, the CDR3 is TGTGCCAGCAGTCCAGGGGTCCGTCAGCCCCAGCATTTT. It codes for CASSPGVRQPQHF.

The chain couples TRBV7-8 to TRBJ1-3, with unresolved D. CDR1 SGHVS and CDR2 FQNEAQ come from the germline V gene. Trimming removed 3 bases from V and 0 bases from J, with 9 bases in between. The CDR3 has 15 residues. The CDR3 region has the DNA TGTGCCAGCAGCTTCGCAGGCCGCTCTGGAAACACCATATATTTT. This gives the protein CASSFAGRSGNTIYF.

The chain combines TRBV11-2 with TRBJ2-1; 12 bases are a match to TRBD2. V lost 1 base, J lost 2 bases, and 3 bases stayed unmatched. Germline V gene data show CDR1 as SGHAT and CDR2 as FQNNGV. The CDR3 runs to 17 residues. The CDR3 DNA reads as TGTGCCAGCAGCTTAGGAGCTAGCGGGGGGGCCTACAATGAGCAGTTCTTC. Its protein is CASSLGASGGAYNEQFF.

The chain carries TRBV10-3 and TRBJ1-2; 7 nucleotides match TRBD1. CDR3 length: 15 residues. Germline CDR1 and CDR2: ENHRY and SYGVKD. Trimming cost V 4 bases and J 1 base; bases outside gene matches: 6. CDR3 sequence: CAISGGDRNNYGYTF. The DNA for the CDR3 is TGTGCCATCAGTGGGGGGGACAGAAATAACTATGGCTACACCTTC.

This chain uses TRBV7-2 with TRBJ2-7; the D gene is possibly TRBD2 (5 bases). Germline CDR1 reads SGHTA; CDR2 reads FQGNSA. V was pared by 5 bases and J by 2 bases, with 19 bases between. This CDR3 comprises 16 residues. The CDR3 nucleotides are TGTGCCAGCAGCCCGGGCTCTAGCTCGATCGCCTACGAGCAGTACTTC. It encodes CASSPGSSSIAYEQYF.

This chain links TRBV3-1 (or the pseudogene TRBV3-2) with TRBJ2-1, with a possible D match to TRBD2 (6 bases). Trimming took 4 bases from V and 3 from J, leaving 19 bases between them. The germline V gene encodes CDR1 LGHDT and CDR2 YNNKEL (reference sequence). CDR3 size: 17 residues. CDR3 sequence (DNA): TGTGCCAGCAGCCCTGCTGGGACTTCGAACCTCTACAATGAGCAGTTCTTC. This gives the protein CASSPAGTSNLYNEQFF.

The rearrangement joins TRBV3-1 (or the pseudogene TRBV3-2) to TRBJ2-1; tentative D call: TRBD2 (5 bases). CDR1 and CDR2 from the germline V gene are LGHDT and YNNKEL (reference sequence). V lost 1 base to trimming and J lost 0 bases, with 13 bases between them. The CDR3 is made up of 17 amino acids. The CDR3 reads CASSQGTGLPSYNEQFF. CDR3 in DNA: TGTGCCAGCAGCCAAGGAACCGGACTTCCCTCCTACAATGAGCAGTTCTTC.

This clone was counted many times. The V call is TRBV7-7, the J call TRBJ2-1, with 7 bases identical to TRBD2. Germline loops: CDR1 SSHAT, CDR2 FNYEAQ (reference sequence). There are 15 residues in the CDR3. J lost 5 bases, V lost 4 bases, and 8 bases had no gene match. CDR3 coding DNA: TGTGCCAGCAGCTCCGGGAGGTCAGGGAACAATGAGCAGTTCTTC. Translation: CASSSGRSGNNEQFF. Variable domain in full (rest from reference TRBV7-7 and TRBJ2-1): GAGVSQSPRYKVTKRGQDVTLRCDPISSHATLYWYQQALGQGPEFLTYFNYEAQPDKSGLPSDRFSAERPEGSISTLTIQRTEQRDSAMYRCASSSGRSGNNEQFFGPGTRLTVL.

This chain uses TRBV18 with TRBJ1-2; unclear D gene. Germline CDR1 is KGHSH and CDR2 is LQKENI. The length of the CDR3 is 14 residues. Trimming left V 3 bases short and J 4 bases short, with 12 bases between. This CDR3 is CASSPERDSYGYTF. Here the CDR3 DNA reads TGTGCCAGCTCACCCGAGCGCGATTCCTATGGCTACACCTTC.

J is TRBJ2-7 and V is TRBV27, with D maybe TRBD1 (5 bases). Germline V gene sequence: CDR1 MNHEY, CDR2 SMNVEV (reference sequence). The CDR3 length is 14 residues. V was trimmed by 2 bases and J by 4 bases, leaving 12 bases between them. The CDR3 reads CASSLGRGSYEQYF. CDR3 nucleotide sequence: TGTGCCAGCAGTTTAGGAAGGGGAAGTTACGAGCAGTACTTC.

The count of this clone is one. J is TRBJ1-4 and V is TRBV4-1; TRBD1 agrees at 7 bases. The CDR3 has 17 residues. The junction had 7 bases not matched to a gene; V was cut back by 1 base and J by 2 bases. From germline, CDR1 is MGHRA and CDR2 YSYEKL. DNA of the CDR3: TGCGCCAGCAGCCAAGTACCGACAGGGTGGACTAATGAAAAACTGTTTTTT. Protein sequence: CASSQVPTGWTNEKLFF.

The rearrangement uses TRBV29-1 and TRBJ1-4, with 7 positions matching TRBD1. This CDR3 contains 14 residues. Germline loops: CDR1 SQVTM, CDR2 ANQGSEA. Trimming removed 5 bases from V and 3 bases from J; junction bases left unmatched: 6. The CDR3 is CSVTHRGANEKLFF. CDR3 DNA: TGCAGCGTTACACACAGGGGAGCTAATGAAAAACTGTTTTTT.

This clone was seen a single time. This chain uses TRBV10-3 with TRBJ2-5; TRBD1 matches 8 bases. The germline CDR1 and CDR2 sequences are ENHRY and SYGVKD. The CDR3 runs 14 residues. Trimming took 7 bases from V and 4 from J; bases not matched to a gene: 8. This CDR3 is CAINQQGVGETQYF. DNA of the CDR3: TGTGCCATCAACCAACAGGGGGTCGGAGAGACCCAGTACTTC.

This sequence joins TRBV19 and TRBJ2-7, with 7 bases that match TRBD1. Trimming removed 7 bases from V and 3 bases from J; junction bases left unmatched: 9. Germline CDR1 reads LNHDA; CDR2 reads SQIVND (reference sequence). The CDR3 is made up of 14 amino acids. The CDR3 region has the DNA TGTGCCAGTACCACCCGGGACAGCAGCTACGAGCAGTACTTC. It specifies CASTTRDSSYEQYF.

This chain joins TRBV18 and TRBJ1-2; D gene unclear. Germline CDR1 KGHSH, CDR2 LQKENI. This CDR3 contains 14 residues. Trimming took off 1 base at V and 6 bases at J, with 12 bases between the two ends. CDR3 sequence reads: CASSPRGQEDGYTF. CDR3 nucleotides: TGTGCCAGCTCACCACGCGGGCAGGAGGATGGCTACACCTTC.

This clone was counted between two and nine times. CDR3 nucleotides: TGTGCCAGCAGAGCGGGGGTTATGGGGCAGCCCCAGCATTTT. This gives the protein CASRAGVMGQPQHF. This chain connects TRBV27 to TRBJ1-5; maybe TRBD1 (5 bases). Per the germline V gene, CDR1 is MNHEY and CDR2 is SMNVEV (reference sequence). The V end was cut by 6 bases, the J end by 7 bases, with 16 bases between. There are 14 residues in the CDR3.

J is TRBJ1-3 and V is TRBV6-5, with 8 nucleotides matching TRBD1. Unmatched junction bases numbered 5, after V lost 2 bases and J lost 8 bases. This CDR3 contains 14 residues. Germline loops: CDR1 MNHEY, CDR2 SVGAGI. The chain's CDR3 is CASSYRQGSYTIYF. The DNA for the CDR3 is TGTGCCAGCAGTTACAGACAGGGGTCCTACACCATATATTTT.

In this sample, this clone turned up a few times. The chain couples TRBV11-2 to TRBJ1-6; 9 bases align to TRBD1. The trim removed 8 bases at V and 5 bases at J, leaving 7 bases unmatched. Per the germline V gene, CDR1 is SGHAT and CDR2 is FQNNGV. The CDR3 runs to 15 residues. CDR3 DNA sequence: TGTGCCAGCTCTGTACAGGGGGCGAATAATTCACCCCTCCACTTT. Its translation is CASSVQGANNSPLHF.

Points on this clone: The same CDR3 arises from other DNA sequences in this sample as well. The V gene is TRBV2, the J gene TRBJ1-5; D is possibly TRBD1 (5 bases). V lost 8 bases and J lost 7, with 18 bases in between. Germline V gene data show CDR1 as SNHLY and CDR2 as FYNNEI. This CDR3 spans 14 amino acids. The CDR3 nucleotides read TGTGCCAGCGGACCGGGGGTGGGGGGGCAGCCCCAGCATTTT. Translation: CASGPGVGGQPQHF.

J is TRBJ2-6 and V is TRBV30; D uncertain. Germline CDR1 and CDR2: GTSNPN and SVGIG (reference sequence). The germline V and J ends were trimmed by 5 bases and 3 bases, with 11 bases remaining between them. CDR3 size: 14 residues. The CDR3 sequence: CAWYGWRGANVLTF. The CDR3 bases are TGTGCCTGGTACGGGTGGCGTGGGGCCAACGTCCTGACTTTC.

This clone turned up a few times. The chain couples TRBV10-1 to TRBJ2-2; 8 bases are shared with TRBD1. CDR3 length: 15 residues. The J segment lost 6 bases and the V segment lost 9 bases, leaving 12 bases of the junction unmatched. The germline V gene encodes CDR1 WNHNN and CDR2 SYGVQD (reference sequence). Here the CDR3 reads CASLGQGKVSGELFF. The CDR3, as DNA: TGCGCCAGTTTAGGACAGGGAAAAGTTTCCGGGGAGCTGTTTTTT.